Shown below are 20 T cell receptor beta chains from a single sample sequenced in a study of T cells after yellow fever vaccination (dated by TCRdb to the late 2010s). The library was generated by 5' RACE. Sequenced on an Illumina HiSeq 2500. The public sequencing data were trimmed at Q25 with fastp and processed into clonotypes with MiXCR by TCRdb, which kept only in-frame beta chains. Here each entry gathers all rows of one CDR3 protein and keeps the most common genes and DNA. Here the sample has approximately 580,000 distinct CDR3 sequences; 17% occur a single time. Around a sixth of the sample goes to the ten largest clones. The meaning of the sample's treatment or condition label: live attenuated yellow fever vaccine strain. This material consisted of PBMCs, taken about 5 days after the first yellow fever vaccination. The receptors derive from a man between 18 and 35 years old who received the YFV17D yellow fever vaccine.

V and J are TRBV4-1 and TRBJ2-1, with 9 bases identical to TRBD1. Losses at the gene ends were 1 base for V and 6 bases for J; bases not matched to a gene: 7. The CDR3 totals 16 residues. Germline CDR1 reads MGHRA; CDR2 reads YSYEKL. DNA of the CDR3: TGCGCCAGCAGCCAAGGTGCGGGACAGGGTATCAATGAGCAGTTCTTC. The encoded protein is CASSQGAGQGINEQFF.

This chain uses TRBV6-2 or TRBV6-3 with TRBJ2-7; unclear D gene. Trimming shortened V by 5 bases and J by 2 bases, and 13 bases separated the two germline ends. The CDR3 extends over 14 amino acids. The germline V gene has CDR1 MNHEY and CDR2 SVGEGT. CDR3 amino acids: CASSQPWITYEQYV. In DNA, the CDR3 is TGTGCCAGCAGTCAACCGTGGATTACCTACGAGCAGTACGTC.

The rearrangement links TRBV20-1 to TRBJ1-5; possible D gene TRBD1, 6 bases. Germline lookup yields CDR1 DFQATT and CDR2 SNEGSKA (reference sequence). The V gene lost 3 bases and the J gene lost 5 bases, with 11 bases spanning the gap. The CDR3 runs 13 residues. The CDR3 coding sequence is TGCAGTGCTAGGCGGACAGAGTATCAGCCCCAGCATTTT. Translating gives CSARRTEYQPQHF.

The chain joins TRBV19 to TRBJ2-5, with D perhaps matching TRBD2 (6 bases). Germline loops: CDR1 LNHDA, CDR2 SQIVND (reference sequence). Between the trimmed V and J ends, which lost 6 bases and 5 bases, there was a span of 16 bases. CDR3 length: 14 residues. CDR3 region: CASSPPGRDETQYF. The CDR3 nucleotides are TGTGCCAGTAGCCCTCCTGGGCGGGATGAGACCCAGTACTTC.

This clonotype came up many times. The chain joins TRBV5-1 to TRBJ2-5, with TRBD1 identical over 10 bases. Germline values: CDR1 SGHRS, CDR2 YFSETQ. V shed 1 base, J shed 4 bases, and the junction held 4 bases outside the gene matches. This CDR3 region has 15 residues. The CDR3 sequence: CASSLRDRGRETQYF. CDR3 nucleotide sequence: TGCGCCAGCAGCTTGAGAGACAGGGGGCGAGAGACCCAGTACTTC.

The rearrangement links TRBV5-1 to TRBJ2-2, with TRBD2 identical over 7 bases. The CDR3 extends over 15 amino acids. The ends lost 3 bases at V and 1 base at J; junction bases unmatched: 3. Germline V gene sequence: CDR1 SGHRS, CDR2 YFSETQ. CDR3 region: CASSSAGVNTGELFF. The CDR3 DNA reads TGCGCCAGCAGCTCGGCGGGGGTGAACACCGGGGAGCTGTTTTTT.

The chain carries TRBV9 and TRBJ1-3; a weak D match, TRBD1 (5 bases). This CDR3 is built from 16 residues. The germline V gene has CDR1 SGDLS and CDR2 YYNGEE. The V end lost 6 bases, the J end lost 0 bases, and 16 bases lay between the germline ends. This CDR3 reads CASNRDGRDSGNTIYF. In DNA, the CDR3 is TGTGCCAGCAATCGGGACGGACGGGACTCTGGAAACACCATATATTTT. The variable domain in full, completed from reference TRBV9 and TRBJ1-3, reads DSGVTQTPKHLITATGQRVTLRCSPRSGDLSVYWYQQSLDQGLQFLIQYYNGEERAKGNILERFSAQQFPDLHSELNLSSLELGDSALYFCASNRDGRDSGNTIYFGEGSWLTVV.

This clonotype turned up a few times. The CDR3 DNA reads as TGTGCCAGTAGTATCGAGGGATCTACGGTTAGGATTCAGTACTTC. Translating gives CASSIEGSTVRIQYF. The genes are TRBV19 and TRBJ2-4, with a possible D match to TRBD2 (5 bases). Germline V CDR1 and CDR2: LNHDA, SQIVND (reference sequence). There are 15 residues in the CDR3. V dropped 3 bases and J dropped 10 bases, with 19 bases sitting between them.

A few counts support this clonotype. J is TRBJ2-4 and V is TRBV18; no clear D. The germline V and J ends were trimmed by 4 bases and 8 bases, with 18 bases remaining between them. This CDR3 is built from 15 residues. The germline V gene encodes CDR1 KGHSH and CDR2 LQKENI. The CDR3 coding sequence is TGTGCCAGCTCACAGATGTCTACCCGAGGCGACATTCAGTACTTC. This sequence encodes CASSQMSTRGDIQYF.

The rearrangement uses TRBV27 and TRBJ2-1; 11 nucleotides align to TRBD2. The J segment lost 8 bases and the V segment lost 4 bases, leaving 16 bases of the junction unmatched. The CDR3 is 18 amino acids. CDR1 is MNHEY and CDR2 is SMNVEV in the germline V gene (reference sequence). The CDR3 region is CASSSPIGLAGYGDEQFF. CDR3 sequence (DNA): TGTGCCAGCAGTTCCCCGATCGGACTAGCGGGCTATGGGGATGAGCAGTTCTTC.

This clonotype occurred a few times. The V gene is TRBV6-2 or TRBV6-3, the J gene TRBJ2-2; D remains unclear. The CDR3 has 15 residues. V lost 2 bases and J lost 1, with 8 bases in between. Germline CDR1 MNHEY, CDR2 SVGEGT. CDR3 residues: CASSYQSLNTGELFF. The CDR3 DNA is TGTGCCAGCAGTTACCAGTCCCTGAACACCGGGGAGCTGTTTTTT.

CDR3: CASSQGQGDSPLHF. In DNA, the CDR3 is TGTGCCAGCAGCCAAGGACAGGGTGATTCACCCCTCCACTTT. The gene calls are TRBV3-1 and TRBJ1-6; TRBD1 aligns across 7 bases. The CDR3 runs 14 residues. The junction had 2 bases not matched to a gene; V was cut back by 1 base and J by 8 bases. CDR1 is LGHDT, CDR2 YNNKEL, per germline (reference sequence). Complete variable domain (other parts from reference TRBV3-1 and TRBJ1-6): DTAVSQTPKYLVTQMGNDKSIKCEQNLGHDTMYWYKQDSKKFLKIMFSYNNKELIINETVPNRFSPKSPDKAHLNLHINSLELGDSAVYFCASSQGQGDSPLHFGNGTRLTVT.

As DNA, the CDR3 is TGTGCCAGCAGCCAAAGACAGGGGGTCAACAATGAGCAGTTCTTC. This translates into CASSQRQGVNNEQFF. The chain links TRBV14 to TRBJ2-1; 9 bases are a match to TRBD1. The CDR3 length is 15 residues. With 2 bases clipped from V and 5 bases from J, the junction kept 4 bases outside the gene matches. Per the germline V gene, CDR1 is SGHDN and CDR2 is FVKESK.

This chain connects TRBV5-1 to TRBJ2-3; D may correspond to TRBD1 or TRBD2 (6 bases each). This CDR3 contains 16 residues. V was cut by 4 bases and J by 1 base, with 16 bases left in between. Germline CDR1 and CDR2: SGHRS and YFSETQ. CDR3 sequence: CASSAITGGRTDTQYF. The DNA for the CDR3 is TGCGCCAGCAGCGCCATAACCGGGGGCCGCACAGATACGCAGTATTTT.

The genes are TRBV7-9 and TRBJ1-2, with unresolved D. Germline loops: CDR1 SEHNR, CDR2 FQNEAQ (reference sequence). The CDR3 extends over 14 amino acids. V dropped 1 base and J dropped 4 bases, with 10 bases sitting between them. DNA for the CDR3: TGTGCCAGCAGCTTAGGGGCAGAAGTCTATGGCTACACCTTC. Its protein is CASSLGAEVYGYTF.

Regarding this clonotype: The germline gene is not matched at one end of the junction; a read error may be the cause. This chain joins TRBV5-1 and TRBJ2-3; perhaps D is TRBD1 or TRBD2 (5 bases each). This CDR3 comprises 15 residues. Germline CDR1 SGHRS, CDR2 YFSETQ. CDR3 sequence reads: CASGLSLGTWDTQYF. CDR3 DNA sequence: TGCGCCAGCGGCTTGTCCCTGGGGACCTGGGATACGCAGTATTTT. The full variable domain, its missing parts supplied by reference TRBV5-1 and TRBJ2-3, is KAGVTQTPRYLIKTRGQQVTLSCSPISGHRSVSWYQQTPGQGLQFLFEYFSETQRNKGNFPGRFSGRQFSNSRSEMNVSTLELGDSALYLCASGLSLGTWDTQYFGPGTRLTVL.

This clonotype was found many times. The chain uses TRBV18 and TRBJ1-1; D unresolved. Trimming cost V 2 bases and J 4 bases, with 8 bases left between them. This CDR3 is built from 13 residues. In germline, CDR1 is KGHSH, CDR2 LQKENI. CDR3 region: CASSPGGITEAFF. The CDR3, as DNA: TGTGCCAGCTCACCAGGAGGGATCACTGAAGCTTTCTTT.

This rearrangement joins TRBV3-1 to TRBJ2-1; tentatively, D is TRBD2 (7 bases). Germline CDR1 reads LGHDT; CDR2 reads YNNKEL (reference sequence). V lost 4 bases and J 0 bases, leaving 16 bases between the germline ends. The CDR3 covers 17 residues. CDR3 protein: CASSPRGRGGSYNEQFF. Here the CDR3 DNA reads TGTGCCAGCAGCCCTCGGGGTAGGGGGGGCTCCTACAATGAGCAGTTCTTC.

This clonotype showed up just a few times. The V and J genes are TRBV5-6 and TRBJ1-4; D is unresolved. V was clipped by 0 bases and J by 2 bases, with 11 bases between them. CDR1 is SGHDT and CDR2 is YYEEEE in the germline V gene. The CDR3 extends over 16 amino acids. CDR3 loop: CASSLVKAGTNEKLFF. The CDR3 DNA is TGTGCCAGCAGCTTGGTGAAGGCTGGGACTAATGAAAAACTGTTTTTT.

This clonotype was counted only a few times. The rearrangement joins TRBV5-6 to TRBJ2-5; D tentatively reads TRBD1 or TRBD2 (6 bases each). Per the germline V gene, CDR1 is SGHDT and CDR2 is YYEEEE. This CDR3 is 16 amino acids long. Deletions cut 3 bases from V and 3 bases from J, with 18 bases between. The CDR3 coding sequence is TGTGCCAGCAGCTCGGGTTTCAGGGGAGGTGAAGAGACCCAGTACTTC. Translating gives CASSSGFRGGEETQYF.